Listed below are T cell receptor beta chains from one sample, sequenced in a study of cytomegalovirus exposure and HLA in healthy donors. Assay used: immunoSEQ multiplex PCR; TCRdb lists only in-frame clones, some missing. Recorded for this sample: tens of thousands of clones. Sequencing was carried out using PBMCs. The origin of the receptors is a male donor in good health and CMV-seronegative. Each CDR3 is given with its conserved first and last residue.

TRBJ2-7 | TRBV25-1 | CASSGELGQGPANEQYF
TRBJ1-1 | TRBV25-1 | CASSARTGWVTEAFF
TRBJ2-1 | TRBV7-2 | CASSPRQGGARNEQFF
TRBJ1-2 | TRBV28 | CASRTGGGGGYTF
TRBJ2-1 | TRBV6-1 | CASSELAGGRGEQFF
TRBJ2-2 | TRBV5-5 | CASTHTATGELFF
TRBJ1-5 | TRBV30 | CAGSVGGPSNQPQHF
TRBJ1-6 | TRBV10-3 | CAISESGTGYSPLHF
TRBJ1-6 | TRBV9 | CASSVSQGEGDSPLHF
TRBJ2-5 | TRBV7-9 | CASSPTGTGEENQYF
TRBJ2-7 | TRBV7-9 | CASSPTGAEQYF
TRBJ2-7 | TRBV5-8 | CASSFGQGALGWYF
TRBJ2-1 | TRBV6-1 | CASSLQGGVANEQFF
TRBJ1-1 | TRBV5-1 | CASSLTGGTEAFF
TRBJ1-2 | TRBV4-1 | CASSQDRGQGSYGYTF
TRBJ1-4 | TRBV7-9 | CASSLSDRGLEKLFF
TRBJ2-4 | TRBV28 | CASSFTRGVDIQYF
TRBJ2-1 | TRBV29-1 | CSVEDESDEQFF
TRBJ2-1 | TRBV28 | CASNSGIDNEQFF
TRBJ1-2 | TRBV5-1 | CASSSTGTGPYGYTF
TRBJ1-4 | TRBV10-1 | CASSRSRDSDEKLFF
TRBJ1-6 | TRBV6-5 | CASSWAYNSPLHF
TRBJ2-3 | TRBV5-1 | CASSLGAGTDTQYF
TRBJ2-7 | TRBV15 | CATSRGIGGTAYEQYF
TRBJ2-1 | TRBV4-3 | CASSHSVSYNEQFF
TRBJ1-2 | TRBV6-5 | CASRPDGNYGYTF
TRBJ2-2 | TRBV4-3 | CASSRDSGVGELFF
TRBJ2-7 | TRBV6-5 | CASRQVPTYEQYF
TRBJ1-4 | TRBV14 | CASSQGLMREKLFF
TRBJ1-2 | TRBV27 | CASSTRPTGDYGYTF
TRBJ2-3 | TRBV5-6 | CASSLYGTGSSDTQYF
TRBJ1-1 | TRBV15 | CATSRQGNTEAFF
TRBJ1-2 | TRBV18 | CASSNQMGQGEFGYTF
TRBJ1-6 | TRBV28 | CASTPDISYNSPLHF
TRBJ2-7 | TRBV4-3 | CASSQEYSTYEQYF
TRBJ2-7 | TRBV4-2 | CASSQEARVLLYEQYF
TRBJ2-5 | TRBV6-1 | CASSEGLQETQYF
TRBJ2-3 | TRBV7-3 | CASSPHTGTLSTDTQYF
TRBJ1-3 | TRBV7-9 | CASSLGRGESHSGNTIYF
TRBJ2-1 | TRBV4-1 | CASSQDRTGASGAGEQFF
TRBJ1-6 | TRBV6-5 | CASSYDRGGWNSPLHF
TRBJ2-3 | TRBV30 | CAWSVRTGVADTQYF
TRBJ2-7 | TRBV6-5 | CASSRGQDYEQYF
TRBJ2-7 | TRBV6-1 | CASSEARLLPSYEQYF
TRBJ2-6 | TRBV18 | CASSVRQGRRGANVLTF
TRBJ2-7 | TRBV4-3 | CASSQDWGAYEQYF
TRBJ1-4 | TRBV4-3 | CASSQDWEAATNEKLFF
TRBJ2-1 | TRBV28 | CASSLGLYNEQFF
TRBJ2-3 | TRBV27 | CASSGQDFTDTQYF
TRBJ1-2 | TRBV10-3 | CAISFQGEGYTF
TRBJ2-7 | TRBV9 | CASSGRDRGTYEQYF
TRBJ2-7 | TRBV4-3 | CASSQGQTYEQYF